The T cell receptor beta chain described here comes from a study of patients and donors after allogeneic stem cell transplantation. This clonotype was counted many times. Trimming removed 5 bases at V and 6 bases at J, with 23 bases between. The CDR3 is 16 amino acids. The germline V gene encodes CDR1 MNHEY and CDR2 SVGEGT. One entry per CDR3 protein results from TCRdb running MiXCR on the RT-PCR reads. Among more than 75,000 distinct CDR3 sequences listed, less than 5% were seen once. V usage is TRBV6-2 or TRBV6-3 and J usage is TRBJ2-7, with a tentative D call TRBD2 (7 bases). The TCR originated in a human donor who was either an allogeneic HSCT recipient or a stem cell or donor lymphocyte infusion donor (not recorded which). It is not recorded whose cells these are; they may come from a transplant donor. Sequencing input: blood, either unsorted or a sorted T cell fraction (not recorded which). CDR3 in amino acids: CASSLFAGASIGEQYF. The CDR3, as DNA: TGTGCCAGCAGTCTCTTTGCGGGGGCTTCTATCGGCGAGCAGTACTTC.